The 21 T cell receptor beta chains in this list originate from one sample, sequenced in a study of blood T cell repertoires in COVID-19. TCRdb's copy holds only in-frame clones and misses some; the assay was immunoSEQ multiplex PCR. Altogether roughly 400,000 clones are present, about 89% being singletons, with the ten largest covering 0.8% to 0.9%. Sequencing used PBMCs or T cells enriched from blood (not recorded which). The receptors come from a woman aged 40 to 55 who had been exposed to COVID-19.

The genes are TRBV6-2 or TRBV6-3 and TRBJ2-1; a weak D match, TRBD2 (5 bases). V lost 2 bases and J 4 bases, leaving 6 bases between the germline ends. The CDR3 length is 13 residues. Germline loops: CDR1 MNHEY, CDR2 SVGEGT. The CDR3 DNA is TGTGCCAGCAGTTACCGCGGGTACAATGAGCAGTTCTTC. Translation gives CASSYRGYNEQFF.

The genes are TRBV7-2 and TRBJ2-7; TRBD2 is a possible D gene (7 bases). From germline, CDR1 is SGHTA and CDR2 FQGNSA. The germline V and J ends were trimmed by 2 bases and 4 bases, with 15 bases remaining between them. The CDR3 has 15 residues. CDR3 loop: CASSLRGAIGYEQYF. The CDR3, as DNA: TGTGCCAGCAGCTTACGGGGGGCCATCGGTTACGAGCAGTACTTC.

J is TRBJ2-3 and V is TRBV6-5; TRBD2 aligns across 9 bases. Germline values: CDR1 MNHEY, CDR2 SVGAGI. CDR3 length: 14 residues. J was trimmed by 3 bases and V by 4 bases; bases with no gene match: 2. For the CDR3, the DNA is TGTGCCAGCAGTTTAACTAGCGGGACAGATACGCAGTATTTT. This codes for CASSLTSGTDTQYF.

The chain joins TRBV18 to TRBJ1-2, with 8 bases aligning to TRBD1. The germline V gene has CDR1 KGHSH and CDR2 LQKENI. The CDR3 extends over 15 amino acids. V lost 5 bases and J lost 1; bases outside the gene matches: 6. DNA of the CDR3: TGTGCCAGCTCAAGAGACAGGGGCGATAACTATGGCTACACCTTC. It codes for CASSRDRGDNYGYTF.

V is TRBV3-1 (or the pseudogene TRBV3-2) and J is TRBJ1-3, with 10 bases that match TRBD1. Unmatched junction bases numbered 9, after V lost 0 bases and J lost 4 bases. Germline V gene data show CDR1 as LGHDT and CDR2 as YNNKEL (reference sequence). The CDR3 is 18 amino acids. CDR3 sequence (DNA): TGTGCCAGCAGCCAAGAGGGGACAGGGGACAGAAGCGGAAACACCATATATTTT. Residues: CASSQEGTGDRSGNTIYF.

The genes are TRBV5-6 and TRBJ1-1; TRBD1 might be the D (6 bases). V gave up 4 bases and J gave up 3 bases, with 13 bases separating them. This CDR3 has 14 residues. CDR1 and CDR2 from the germline V gene are SGHDT and YYEEEE. CDR3 in DNA: TGTGCCAGCAGCCGGAGACCAGGGGACACTGAAGCTTTCTTT. Its protein is CASSRRPGDTEAFF.

The genes are TRBV24-1 and TRBJ2-2, with 9 nucleotides matching TRBD2. The CDR3 extends over 14 amino acids. Germline assignment: CDR1 KGHDR and CDR2 SFDVKD. V lost 7 bases, J lost 3 bases, and 2 bases stayed unmatched. The chain's CDR3 is CATRVAGDTGELFF. CDR3 DNA sequence: TGTGCCACCAGGGTAGCGGGAGACACCGGGGAGCTGTTTTTT.

The chain joins TRBV4-1 to TRBJ1-4; D might be TRBD1 (5 bases). V lost 6 bases and J lost 5, with 13 bases in between. The CDR3 has 14 amino acids. Germline values: CDR1 MGHRA, CDR2 YSYEKL. The DNA for the CDR3 is TGCGCCAGCAGAGGGACCGGGGGAAATGAAAAACTGTTTTTT. Amino acid sequence: CASRGTGGNEKLFF.

The chain couples TRBV10-3 to TRBJ1-2; D ambiguous. The CDR3 is 16 amino acids. Germline-derived CDR1 and CDR2 are ENHRY and SYGVKD. V lost 4 bases and J lost 3, with 18 bases in between. The CDR3 DNA reads TGTGCCATCAGTGCACCCTCCTACAGCACCGACTATGGCTACACCTTC. This translates into CAISAPSYSTDYGYTF.

The chain is built from TRBV5-5 and TRBJ2-2; TRBD1 matches at 9 bases. The germline gives CDR1 SGHKS, CDR2 YYEKEE (reference sequence). The CDR3 has 16 amino acids. V lost 4 bases and J lost 5; bases outside the gene matches: 9. In DNA form, the CDR3 reads TGTGCCAGCAGCATCGGACAGGGGCGAATAACCGGGGAGCTGTTTTTT. This codes for CASSIGQGRITGELFF.

The rearrangement uses TRBV20-1 and TRBJ1-2; 7 nucleotides match TRBD1. V lost 4 bases and J lost 14; bases outside the gene matches: 4. The CDR3 consists of 9 residues. CDR1 and CDR2 from the germline V gene are DFQATT and SNEGSKA (reference sequence). The CDR3 coding sequence is TGCAGTGCTAAACAGGGGCTAACCTTC. Residues: CSAKQGLTF.

This sequence joins TRBV19 and TRBJ1-5; 10 bases are shared with TRBD1. Germline V CDR1 and CDR2: LNHDA, SQIVND (reference sequence). With 3 bases clipped from V and 4 bases from J, the junction kept 6 bases outside the gene matches. This CDR3 has 16 residues. The CDR3 sequence is CASSIGDRGRNQPQHF. In nucleotides, the CDR3 is TGTGCCAGTAGTATCGGCGACAGGGGGCGGAATCAGCCCCAGCATTTT.

The rearrangement uses TRBV7-6 and TRBJ1-6; a possible D gene is TRBD1 (6 bases). The CDR3 runs 15 residues. Trimming left V 4 bases short and J 9 bases short, with 16 bases between. Germline values: CDR1 SGHVS, CDR2 FNYEAQ. The CDR3 reads CASSSAQGPSSPLHF. In nucleotides, the CDR3 is TGTGCCAGCAGCTCCGCTCAGGGGCCCTCTTCACCCCTCCACTTT.

The genes are TRBV2 and TRBJ2-2; 8 positions match TRBD1. The CDR3 extends over 14 amino acids. Germline assignment: CDR1 SNHLY and CDR2 FYNNEI. Trimming removed 6 bases from V and 5 bases from J; junction bases left unmatched: 5. CDR3 in DNA: TGTGCCAGCAGCGGACAGGGAAGGACCGGGGAGCTGTTTTTT. It translates to CASSGQGRTGELFF.

The chain links TRBV29-1 to TRBJ1-1; perhaps TRBD1 as D (5 bases). V was clipped by 1 base and J by 0 bases, with 9 bases between them. The germline V gene encodes CDR1 SQVTM and CDR2 ANQGSEA. There are 14 residues in the CDR3. CDR3: CSVEVQGVNTEAFF. The CDR3 region has the DNA TGCAGCGTTGAAGTTCAGGGTGTGAACACTGAAGCTTTCTTT.

The chain combines TRBV10-1 with TRBJ2-7; tentatively, D is TRBD2 (6 bases). This CDR3 contains 16 residues. Germline CDR1 and CDR2: WNHNN and SYGVQD (reference sequence). The ends were cut back, 7 bases at V and 0 bases at J, with 19 bases in the middle. CDR3 loop: CASTSWGVPSSYEQYF. As DNA, the CDR3 is TGCGCCAGCACCTCGTGGGGGGTGCCCAGCTCCTACGAGCAGTACTTC.

The V gene is TRBV5-1, the J gene TRBJ1-3, with TRBD1 as a possible D gene (5 bases). Germline V CDR1 and CDR2: SGHRS, YFSETQ. CDR3 length equals 15 residues. Trimming took 5 bases from V and 4 from J, leaving 16 bases between them. CDR3 loop: CASRPDAGRGNTIYF. The CDR3 region has the DNA TGCGCCAGCAGACCTGATGCAGGGAGGGGAAACACCATATATTTT.

This chain uses TRBV6-5 with TRBJ1-2; 9 bases agree with TRBD1. Per germline, CDR1 MNHEY and CDR2 SVGAGI. The CDR3 covers 15 residues. After removal of 8 bases from V and 4 bases from J, the junction contained 11 bases not matched to a gene. The CDR3 DNA reads TGTGCCAGCGGTACAGGGGGCCGGTTTCCCTATGGCTACACCTTC. This translates into CASGTGGRFPYGYTF.

Concerning this clone: At one end the junction does not follow the germline gene, possibly because of a read error. V gene TRBV27 combines with J gene TRBJ2-1; 8 bases match TRBD2. This CDR3 has 16 residues. In germline, CDR1 is MNHEY, CDR2 SMNVEV (reference sequence). CDR3: CASRLWSGGTYNEQFF. The CDR3 region has the DNA TGTGCCAGCAGATTATGGAGCGGGGGAACCTACAATGAGCAGTTCTTC.

The chain has TRBV11-2 and TRBJ1-2; TRBD1 is a possible D gene (6 bases). V dropped 1 base and J dropped 2 bases, with 11 bases sitting between them. This CDR3 is built from 15 residues. Germline-derived CDR1 and CDR2 are SGHAT and FQNNGV. The CDR3 DNA follows: TGTGCCAGCAGCTTAGGTCTAGGACAGAACTATGGCTACACCTTC. Residues: CASSLGLGQNYGYTF. Full variable domain (outside the CDR3, taken from reference TRBV11-2 and TRBJ1-2): EAGVAQSPRYKIIEKRQSVAFWCNPISGHATLYWYQQILGQGPKLLIQFQNNGVVDDSQLPKDRFSAERLKGVDSTLKIQPAKLEDSAVYLCASSLGLGQNYGYTFGSGTRLTVV.

This chain connects TRBV27 to TRBJ1-2, with 8 bases lining up with TRBD1. CDR1 and CDR2 from the germline V gene are MNHEY and SMNVEV (reference sequence). Unmatched junction bases numbered 16, after V lost 6 bases and J lost 1 base. The CDR3 consists of 18 residues. The CDR3 DNA reads TGTGCCAGCAGCCGAGCAACCCCAGGGGGCGCTGGTAACTATGGCTACACCTTC. Amino acids: CASSRATPGGAGNYGYTF.